This TCR beta chain was profiled in a study of identical twins. Unique molecular identifiers were present on the cDNA, which also gained a universal primer site by template switching. MiXCR, applied by TCRdb to the 5' RACE reads, yields one record per CDR3 protein. The table shows 750,000 to 950,000 distinct CDR3 sequences, with 12% occurring only once. CDR1 is MNHEY, CDR2 SVGAGI, per germline. The CDR3 loop spans 16 amino acids. V shed 0 bases, J shed 8 bases, and the junction held 9 bases outside the gene matches. This clonotype was observed a few times. These same data were also listed under a study on yellow fever vaccine responses in identical twins.

This receptor was taken from a young woman in good health. The chain recombines TRBV6-5 with TRBJ1-2, with TRBD1 matching 10 bases. Material for sequencing was PBMCs. In DNA form, the CDR3 reads TGTGCCAGCAGTTACTCGGAGACAGGGGGCCGAGAGGGCTACACCTTC. Amino acid sequence: CASSYSETGGREGYTF.